One and the same sample provided the 25 T cell receptor beta chains below, sequenced in a study of T-cell reconstitution after alpha-beta-depleted transplantation in children. Construction of the TCRbeta library involved unique molecular identifiers. One entry per CDR3 protein results from TCRdb running MiXCR on the PCR reads. The sample has 120,000 to 150,000 distinct CDR3 sequences, roughly 9% seen once. Sequenced material: PBMCs, mostly from graft donor cells, taken 180 days after TCRalphabeta/CD19-depleted stem cell transplant. The receptors shown here come from a female patient aged 2-10 years who had a stem cell transplant for congenital amegakaryocytic thrombocytopenia, so the T cells may come from the graft donor.

This clonotype has at least ten counts. This sequence joins TRBV29-1 and TRBJ2-2; D not certain. With 1 base removed from V and 0 bases from J, the gap between germline ends came to 3 bases. Germline CDR1 is SQVTM and CDR2 is ANQGSEA. The CDR3 runs 13 residues. The CDR3 reads CSVEGPNTGELFF. As DNA, the CDR3 is TGCAGCGTTGAAGGGCCGAACACCGGGGAGCTGTTTTTT.

A word on this clonotype: Given a much more abundant clone one base away, this may be a read error. The V and J genes are TRBV20-1 and TRBJ2-5; 7 bases agree with TRBD2. Germline V gene data show CDR1 as DFQATT and CDR2 as SNEGSKA (reference sequence). The CDR3 contains 15 residues. CDR3 residues: CSAEPPGLSGETQCF. The CDR3 DNA follows: TGCAGTGCTGAGCCCCCGGGACTATCAGGAGAGACCCAGTGCTTC.

A few counts support this clonotype. The CDR3 is CAWSAFLREKTQYF. The CDR3 DNA sequence: TGTGCCTGGAGTGCCTTCTTGAGGGAAAAGACCCAGTACTTC. The V and J genes are TRBV30 and TRBJ2-5; D is perhaps TRBD2 (5 bases). V dropped 1 base and J dropped 6 bases, with 15 bases sitting between them. The germline gives CDR1 GTSNPN, CDR2 SVGIG (reference sequence). This CDR3 region has 14 residues.

This clonotype has ten or more counts. The gene calls are TRBV7-2 and TRBJ1-4, with D hard to call. This CDR3 has 16 residues. V was clipped by 2 bases and J by 1 base, with 11 bases between them. Germline lookup yields CDR1 SGHTA and CDR2 FQGNSA. The CDR3 DNA is TGTGCCAGCAGCTTAAAGGCCCCAGGAACTAATGAAAAACTGTTTTTT. It yields the protein CASSLKAPGTNEKLFF.

This clonotype has more than one count but fewer than ten. The rearrangement uses TRBV11-2 and TRBJ2-5; TRBD1 aligns across 7 bases. CDR1 is SGHAT and CDR2 is FQNNGV in the germline V gene. This CDR3 spans 15 amino acids. J was trimmed by 4 bases and V by 5 bases; bases with no gene match: 10. The CDR3 DNA reads TGTGCCAGCAGCCCAGACATACAGGGGAGAGAGACCCAGTACTTC. Its protein product is CASSPDIQGRETQYF.

This clonotype was counted many times. The chain recombines TRBV5-1 with TRBJ2-1; D call uncertain. V was cut by 7 bases and J by 3 bases, with 17 bases left in between. The germline CDR1 and CDR2 sequences are SGHRS and YFSETQ. CDR3 length: 15 amino acids. This CDR3 is CASLARPHGYNEQFF. CDR3 nucleotide sequence: TGCGCCAGCTTGGCCAGGCCCCACGGCTACAATGAGCAGTTCTTC.

This clonotype occurred a few times. The V and J genes are TRBV18 and TRBJ1-1, with D perhaps TRBD1 (5 bases). Trimming shortened V by 2 bases and J by 0 bases, and 19 bases separated the two germline ends. Germline CDR1 reads KGHSH; CDR2 reads LQKENI. This CDR3 spans 18 amino acids. The CDR3 protein is CASSPSGRPKGLNTEAFF. The DNA of the CDR3 is TGTGCCAGCTCACCATCCGGGCGCCCTAAGGGGCTGAACACTGAAGCTTTCTTT.

In this sample, this clonotype turned up many times. The rearrangement joins TRBV29-1 to TRBJ2-5; 12 bases are shared with TRBD1. Germline CDR1 reads SQVTM; CDR2 reads ANQGSEA. The junction had 4 bases not matched to a gene; V was cut back by 7 bases and J by 4 bases. The CDR3 loop spans 13 amino acids. The CDR3 is CSGRDRGPETQYF. The CDR3 DNA sequence: TGCAGCGGCCGGGACAGGGGGCCAGAGACCCAGTACTTC. Variable domain in full (rest from reference TRBV29-1 and TRBJ2-5): SAVISQKPSRDICQRGTSLTIQCQVDSQVTMMFWYRQQPGQSLTLIATANQGSEATYESGFVIDKFPISRPNLTFSTLTVSNMSPEDSSIYLCSGRDRGPETQYFGPGTRLLVL.

This clonotype turned up a few times. This chain connects TRBV20-1 to TRBJ1-4, with D hard to call. Per germline, CDR1 DFQATT and CDR2 SNEGSKA (reference sequence). The CDR3 is 15 amino acids. Trimming left V 0 bases short and J 8 bases short, with 16 bases between. CDR3 sequence: CSAREILRRGEKLFF. In nucleotides, the CDR3 is TGCAGTGCTAGAGAAATACTCCGCCGGGGAGAAAAACTGTTTTTT.

This clonotype was seen ten or more times. The chain employs TRBV29-1 and TRBJ1-1, with D uncertain. Germline V gene sequence: CDR1 SQVTM, CDR2 ANQGSEA. The CDR3 contains 9 residues. The CDR3 region has the DNA TGCACTATAACCGAGTCGGCTTTCTTT. This gives the protein CTITESAFF. Full variable domain (rest looked up from reference TRBV29-1 and TRBJ1-1): SAVISQKPSRDICQRGTSLTIQCQVDSQVTMMFWYRQQPGQSLTLIATANQGSEATYESGFVIDKFPISRPNLTFSTLTVSNMSPEDSSIYLCTITESAFFGQGTRLTVV.

This clonotype was recorded many times. This chain links TRBV7-8 with TRBJ1-5; 10 bases match TRBD1. The CDR3 has 18 residues. V was pared by 5 bases and J by 0 bases, with 10 bases of the junction left unmatched. Germline V gene data show CDR1 as SGHVS and CDR2 as FQNEAQ. For the CDR3, the DNA is TGTGCCAGCAGCAAAATACCCGGACAGGGGGGTAGCAATCAGCCCCAGCATTTT. Amino acids: CASSKIPGQGGSNQPQHF.

There are many counts of this clonotype. V and J are TRBV10-3 and TRBJ2-4; D possibly uses TRBD1 or TRBD2 (6 bases each). Per the germline V gene, CDR1 is ENHRY and CDR2 is SYGVKD. V gave up 4 bases and J gave up 8 bases, with 12 bases separating them. The CDR3 loop spans 13 amino acids. CDR3 DNA: TGTGCCATCAGTGCGCACAGGGAGGACATTCAGTACTTC. It translates to CAISAHREDIQYF.

This chain joins TRBV5-4 and TRBJ2-1; D call uncertain. CDR1 is SGHNT, CDR2 YYREEE, per germline (reference sequence). V dropped 0 bases and J dropped 8 bases, with 9 bases sitting between them. This CDR3 is built from 13 residues. In nucleotides, the CDR3 is TGTGCCAGCAGCTTGGAGTCGGCCGATGAGCAGTTCTTC. Residues: CASSLESADEQFF.

There are a few counts of this clonotype. This chain uses TRBV12-3 or TRBV12-4 with TRBJ1-3; 7 positions match TRBD1. With V trimmed by 10 bases and J by 6 bases, 6 bases remained unmatched. This CDR3 region has 12 residues. The CDR3 here is CATSTGLNTIYF. The CDR3, as DNA: TGTGCCACCTCGACAGGGCTAAACACCATATATTTT.

Details on this clonotype: Possible read error: a much larger clone is one base away. The rearrangement links TRBV5-1 to TRBJ1-1; unclear D gene. Germline values: CDR1 SGHRS, CDR2 YFSETQ. The CDR3 has 13 amino acids. The germline V and J ends were trimmed by 1 base and 3 bases, with 7 bases remaining between them. CDR3: CASSLQAYTEAFF. The DNA of the CDR3 is TGCGCCAGCAGCTTGCAGGCCTACACTGAAGCTTTCTTT.

This clonotype occurred many times. V usage is TRBV10-3 and J usage is TRBJ2-2; TRBD1 aligns across 8 bases. CDR1 is ENHRY, CDR2 SYGVKD, per germline. The CDR3 has 16 amino acids. V lost 7 bases, J lost 0 bases, and 7 bases stayed unmatched. As DNA, the CDR3 is TGTGCCATCAATGGACCGGGACAGGCGAACACCGGGGAGCTGTTTTTT. It is translated as CAINGPGQANTGELFF.

This clonotype appeared many times. This chain connects TRBV10-3 to TRBJ2-7; the D is unclear. CDR1 and CDR2 (germline): ENHRY, SYGVKD. V was trimmed by 0 bases and J by 3 bases, leaving 6 bases between them. There are 13 residues in the CDR3. CDR3: CAISESNNYEQYF. DNA of the CDR3: TGTGCCATCAGTGAGTCGAACAACTACGAGCAGTACTTC.

This clonotype was seen only a few times. The J gene is TRBJ2-5, the V gene TRBV27, with no clear D. The CDR3 spans 15 residues. The germline V gene has CDR1 MNHEY and CDR2 SMNVEV (reference sequence). V shed 6 bases and J shed 0 bases, with 14 bases lying between them. This CDR3 reads CASRSSGAYQETQYF. CDR3 DNA sequence: TGTGCCAGCAGATCTTCAGGAGCGTACCAAGAGACCCAGTACTTC.

This sequence joins TRBV5-5 and TRBJ2-6, with TRBD2 matching 10 bases. Trimming took 1 base from V and 3 from J; bases not matched to a gene: 4. The CDR3 totals 17 residues. Germline CDR1 SGHKS, CDR2 YYEKEE (reference sequence). The CDR3 nucleotides are TGTGCCAGCAGCTTGTCCCTAGCGGGAGTTGGGGCCAACGTCCTGACTTTC. Translating it yields CASSLSLAGVGANVLTF.

This clonotype was counted a few times. J is TRBJ2-3 and V is TRBV11-3; D is possibly TRBD2 (7 bases). The germline V and J ends were trimmed by 3 bases and 4 bases, with 11 bases remaining between them. The CDR3 runs to 14 residues. In germline, CDR1 is SGHNT, CDR2 YENEEA. In DNA form, the CDR3 reads TGTGCCAGCAGCTTTAGGGAGGGGGCAGATACGCAGTATTTT. Protein product: CASSFREGADTQYF.

This clonotype was recorded many times. The V and J genes are TRBV28 and TRBJ2-3; D might be TRBD2 (5 bases). Trimming took 1 base from V and 4 from J, leaving 15 bases between them. Germline V gives CDR1 MDHEN, CDR2 SYDVKM. This CDR3 is built from 16 residues. CDR3 nucleotide sequence: TGTGCCAGCAGTTTATTGGAACCGGGATGGGCAGATACGCAGTATTTT. As protein: CASSLLEPGWADTQYF.

This clonotype showed up many times. The chain carries TRBV6-2 or TRBV6-3 and TRBJ2-7, with D maybe TRBD1 (6 bases). Trimming shortened V by 2 bases and J by 0 bases, and 8 bases separated the two germline ends. Germline V gene lookup returns CDR1 MNHEY and CDR2 SVGEGT. The CDR3 is made up of 14 amino acids. The CDR3 sequence: CASSYRDNSYEQYF. The DNA for the CDR3 is TGTGCCAGCAGTTACCGGGACAACTCCTACGAGCAGTACTTC.

This clonotype was picked up many times. The rearrangement joins TRBV20-1 to TRBJ2-7; D is unclear. V shed 4 bases and J shed 3 bases, with 4 bases lying between them. The CDR3 loop spans 10 amino acids. Looked up from germline, CDR1 is DFQATT and CDR2 is SNEGSKA (reference sequence). CDR3 DNA sequence: TGCAGTGCTAAAGACTACGAGCAGTACTTC. Encoded protein: CSAKDYEQYF.

This clonotype has ten or more counts. The chain joins TRBV12-3 or TRBV12-4 to TRBJ2-1; possible D gene TRBD2, 6 bases. The CDR3 sequence is 15 residues long. Trimming removed 4 bases from V and 2 bases from J, with 12 bases in between. The CDR3 loop is CASSYSGGTYNEQFF. The CDR3 region has the DNA TGTGCCAGCAGTTATAGCGGCGGAACCTACAATGAGCAGTTCTTC.

This clonotype occurred many times. The chain couples TRBV20-1 to TRBJ1-5; D uncertain. This CDR3 spans 15 amino acids. CDR1 and CDR2 from the germline V gene are DFQATT and SNEGSKA (reference sequence). V was trimmed by 2 bases and J by 0 bases, leaving 11 bases between them. The CDR3 loop is CSARPTDYSNQPQHF. The CDR3 coding sequence is TGCAGTGCTAGACCGACGGATTATAGCAATCAGCCCCAGCATTTT.